One and the same sample provided the 3 T cell receptor beta chains below, sequenced in a study of beta chain features in type 1 diabetes. Isolated RNA was reverse transcribed in full, so expressed TCRB transcripts were sequenced. Sequenced by immunoSEQ multiplex PCR; TCRdb stores in-frame clones only, minus some. The sample lists 400,000 to 550,000 clones; more than 9.5% were seen once. Sequenced material: naive CD4+ T cells from blood. These receptor sequences come from a woman aged 18-29 years in good health.

V and J are TRBV5-1 and TRBJ2-6; D perhaps matches TRBD1 (5 bases). The ends were cut back, 6 bases at V and 4 bases at J, with 11 bases in the middle. Germline CDR1 and CDR2: SGHRS and YFSETQ. The CDR3 extends over 14 amino acids. The CDR3 DNA sequence: TGCGCCAGCACCCAGGGTGCCGGGGCCAACGTCCTGACTTTC. Amino acids: CASTQGAGANVLTF.

This clone has more than one count but fewer than ten. The chain is built from TRBV7-9 and TRBJ2-7; D unclear. The CDR3 has 8 residues. Germline assignment: CDR1 SEHNR and CDR2 FQNEAQ (reference sequence). V shed 7 bases and J shed 12 bases, with 7 bases lying between them. CDR3 in amino acids: CASTPGYF. The DNA for the CDR3 is TGTGCCAGCACCCCTGGGTACTTC.

In its sample, this clone was seen a few times. The chain links TRBV7-3 to TRBJ2-2; D ambiguous. V was cut by 1 base and J by 2 bases, with 14 bases left in between. Germline assignment: CDR1 SGHTA and CDR2 FQGTGA. The CDR3 runs 17 residues. CDR3 amino acids: CASSLRPTPINTGELFF. Here the CDR3 DNA reads TGTGCCAGCAGCTTAAGGCCAACGCCTATTAACACCGGGGAGCTGTTTTTT.